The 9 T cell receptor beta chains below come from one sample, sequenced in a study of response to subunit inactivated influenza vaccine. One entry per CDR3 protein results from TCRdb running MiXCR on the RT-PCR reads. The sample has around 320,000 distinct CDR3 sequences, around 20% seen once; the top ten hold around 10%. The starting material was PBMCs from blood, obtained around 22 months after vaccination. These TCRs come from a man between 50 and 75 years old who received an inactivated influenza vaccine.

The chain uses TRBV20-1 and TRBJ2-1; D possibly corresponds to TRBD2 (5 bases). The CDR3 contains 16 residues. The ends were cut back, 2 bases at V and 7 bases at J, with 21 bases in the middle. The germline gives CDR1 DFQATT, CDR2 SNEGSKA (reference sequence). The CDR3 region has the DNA TGCAGTGCTAGATTGCCTATGTGGGGTAGAGGGAATGAGCAGTTCTTC. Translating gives CSARLPMWGRGNEQFF.

The CDR3, as DNA: TGTGCCAGCTCACCGCGACAGCTAGATAACACTGAAGCTTTCTTT. Translating gives CASSPRQLDNTEAFF. J is TRBJ1-1 and V is TRBV18, with a weak D call TRBD1 (5 bases). V was shortened by 3 bases and J by 2 bases, with 13 bases between the two germline ends. Germline V gene data show CDR1 as KGHSH and CDR2 as LQKENI. The CDR3 sequence is 15 residues long.

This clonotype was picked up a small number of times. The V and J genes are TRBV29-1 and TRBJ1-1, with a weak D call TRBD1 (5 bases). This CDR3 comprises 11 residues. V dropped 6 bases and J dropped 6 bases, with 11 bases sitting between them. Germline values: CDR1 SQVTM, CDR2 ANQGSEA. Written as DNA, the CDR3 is TGCAGCGTAGCAGTGGGGCCTGAAGCTTTCTTT. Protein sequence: CSVAVGPEAFF.

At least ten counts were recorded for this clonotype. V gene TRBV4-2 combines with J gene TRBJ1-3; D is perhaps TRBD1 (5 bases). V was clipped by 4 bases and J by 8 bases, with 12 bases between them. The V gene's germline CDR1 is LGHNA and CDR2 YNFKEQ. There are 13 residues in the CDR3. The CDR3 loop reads CASSPRRQYTIYF. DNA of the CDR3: TGTGCCAGCAGCCCTCGTCGACAGTACACCATATATTTT.

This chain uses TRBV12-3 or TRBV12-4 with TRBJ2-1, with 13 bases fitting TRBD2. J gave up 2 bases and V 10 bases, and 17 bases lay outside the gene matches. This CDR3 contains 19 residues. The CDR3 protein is CAIRTGLAGDRRTYNEQFF. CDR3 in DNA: TGTGCCATCAGAACAGGACTAGCGGGGGACAGACGGACCTACAATGAGCAGTTCTTC.

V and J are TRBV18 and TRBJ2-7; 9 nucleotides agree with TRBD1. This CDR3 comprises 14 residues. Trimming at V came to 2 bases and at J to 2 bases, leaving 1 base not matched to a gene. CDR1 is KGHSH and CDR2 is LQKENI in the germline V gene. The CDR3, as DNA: TGTGCCAGCTCACCAGGGGACAGGGCCTACGAGCAGTACTTC. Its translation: CASSPGDRAYEQYF.

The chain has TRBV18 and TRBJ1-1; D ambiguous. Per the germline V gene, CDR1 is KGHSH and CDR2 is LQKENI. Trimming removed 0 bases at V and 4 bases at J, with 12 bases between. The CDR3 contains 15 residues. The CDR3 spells CASSPPSRVGTEAFF. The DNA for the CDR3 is TGTGCCAGCTCACCACCTAGTAGAGTCGGCACTGAAGCTTTCTTT.

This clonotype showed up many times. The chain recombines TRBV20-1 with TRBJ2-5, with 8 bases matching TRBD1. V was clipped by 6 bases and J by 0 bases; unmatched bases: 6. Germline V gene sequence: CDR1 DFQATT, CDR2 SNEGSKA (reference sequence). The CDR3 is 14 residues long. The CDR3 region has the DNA TGCAGTGCCACCGGGACAGGCGACCAAGAGACCCAGTACTTC. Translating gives CSATGTGDQETQYF.

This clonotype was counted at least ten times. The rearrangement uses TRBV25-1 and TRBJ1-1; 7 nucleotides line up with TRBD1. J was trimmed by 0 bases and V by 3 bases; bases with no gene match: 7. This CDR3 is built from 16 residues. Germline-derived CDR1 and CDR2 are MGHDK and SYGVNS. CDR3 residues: CASSDRQGGMNTEAFF. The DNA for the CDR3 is TGTGCCAGCAGTGACCGACAGGGCGGTATGAACACTGAAGCTTTCTTT.